The rows below give T cell receptor beta chains drawn from one sample of a study of T-cell memory formation after mild COVID-19. TCRdb recomputed calls from the 5' RACE reads with MiXCR, one row per CDR3 protein. The data show about 350,000 distinct CDR3 sequences, roughly 13% seen once. The source material was PBMCs or a T cell subset sorted from them (not recorded which). Every receptor here comes from a man aged 18 to 30 who had mild COVID-19 (a few samples of this study predate the infection). Cell type and time point are not known. Each CDR3 is given with its conserved first and last residue. A D gene is named only where the DNA matches it firmly. The size of a clone is reported for some rows only, either as once, few or many, or as a class for expanded clones.

V: TRBV6-2/TRBV6-3
D: NA
J: TRBJ1-4
size: NA
CDR3: CASSYQKEKLFF
DNA: TGTGCCAGCAGTTACCAGAAGGAAAAACTGTTTTTT

V: TRBV18
D: NA
J: TRBJ1-2
size: NA
CDR3: CASSPRTNRGYGYTF
DNA: TGTGCCAGCTCACCTCGTACGAATAGGGGCTATGGCTACACCTTC

V: TRBV2
D: NA
J: TRBJ1-1
size: NA
CDR3: CASLRADLMNTEAFF
DNA: TGTGCCAGCCTCCGGGCAGACCTTATGAACACTGAAGCTTTCTTT

V: TRBV29-1
D: TRBD1
J: TRBJ2-2
size: few
CDR3: CSVEGQGSGELFF
DNA: TGCAGCGTTGAGGGACAGGGATCCGGGGAGCTGTTTTTT

V: TRBV12-2
D: NA
J: TRBJ2-7
size: few
CDR3: CPPSEGQGYEQYF
DNA: TGTCCCCCGAGCGAAGGACAGGGATACGAGCAGTACTTC

V: TRBV24-1
D: TRBD2
J: TRBJ2-3
size: many
CDR3: CATSDLKRGGDDTQYF
DNA: TGTGCCACCAGTGATTTAAAGCGGGGGGGAGATGATACGCAGTATTTT

V: TRBV5-5
D: NA
J: TRBJ1-2
size: many
CDR3: CASSPRGALDYGYTF
DNA: TGTGCCAGCAGCCCCCGGGGTGCCCTGGACTATGGCTACACCTTC

V: TRBV4-1
D: TRBD1
J: TRBJ1-5
size: NA
CDR3: CASSPGQGAMQPQHF
DNA: TGCGCCAGCAGCCCCGGACAGGGGGCGATGCAGCCCCAGCATTTT

V: TRBV4-3
D: TRBD2
J: TRBJ2-1
size: many
CDR3: CASSPGTSSYNEQFF
DNA: TGCGCCAGCAGCCCCGGGACTAGCTCCTACAATGAGCAGTTCTTC

V: TRBV19
D: NA
J: TRBJ2-5
size: few
CDR3: CASSTPAIVGLSETQYF
DNA: TGTGCCAGTAGCACGCCCGCGATTGTGGGTTTGTCGGAGACCCAGTACTTC

V: TRBV7-9
D: NA
J: TRBJ2-6
size: NA
CDR3: CASSPIGGGSLLSGANVLTF
DNA: TGTGCCAGCAGCCCAATAGGGGGGGGATCCCTCCTCTCTGGGGCCAACGTCCTGACTTTC

V: TRBV6-6
D: NA
J: TRBJ2-4
size: few
CDR3: CASRPGQGEAKNIQYF
DNA: TGTGCCAGCAGGCCGGGGCAGGGAGAGGCCAAAAACATTCAGTACTTC

V: TRBV5-1
D: TRBD1
J: TRBJ1-1
size: many
CDR3: CASSLGDRIPTEAFF
DNA: TGCGCCAGCAGCTTGGGGGACAGAATCCCCACTGAAGCTTTCTTT

V: TRBV6-2/TRBV6-3
D: TRBD1
J: TRBJ1-5
size: many
CDR3: CASSWTGSQPQHF
DNA: TGTGCCAGCAGTTGGACAGGGAGTCAGCCCCAGCATTTT

V: TRBV27
D: NA
J: TRBJ2-3
size: many
CDR3: CASRINPLASTQYF
DNA: TGTGCCAGCAGAATAAACCCCTTGGCGTCTACGCAGTATTTT

V: TRBV11-3
D: NA
J: TRBJ2-1
size: many
CDR3: CASSLEGSLYNEQFF
DNA: TGTGCCAGCAGCTTAGAAGGCAGCCTCTACAATGAGCAGTTCTTC

V: TRBV7-9
D: NA
J: TRBJ2-2
size: few
CDR3: CASSLEEGAGELFF
DNA: TGTGCCAGCAGCTTAGAGGAGGGGGCCGGGGAGCTGTTTTTT

V: TRBV6-5
D: NA
J: TRBJ2-7
size: few
CDR3: CASSPLVLGEQYF
DNA: TGTGCCAGCAGTCCCCTGGTCTTGGGCGAGCAGTACTTC

V: TRBV4-3
D: TRBD1
J: TRBJ1-1
size: NA
CDR3: CASSQDVGQGVTEAFF
DNA: TGCGCCAGCAGCCAAGATGTCGGACAGGGGGTCACTGAAGCTTTCTTT

V: TRBV7-6
D: TRBD2
J: TRBJ2-5
size: NA
CDR3: CASSPGLGLETQYF
DNA: TGTGCCAGCAGCCCGGGACTAGGGCTAGAGACCCAGTACTTC

V: TRBV12-3/TRBV12-4
D: NA
J: TRBJ1-1
size: NA
CDR3: CASSLGYLTGDTEAFF
DNA: TGTGCCAGCAGTTTAGGCTATCTCACCGGGGACACTGAAGCTTTCTTT

V: TRBV3-1
D: TRBD1
J: TRBJ2-7
size: few
CDR3: CASSQVTGDYEQYF
DNA: TGTGCCAGCAGCCAAGTCACAGGGGACTACGAGCAGTACTTC

V: TRBV7-2
D: NA
J: TRBJ2-4
size: NA
CDR3: CASSLARDGWAKNIQYF
DNA: TGTGCCAGCAGCTTAGCGAGGGACGGCTGGGCCAAAAACATTCAGTACTTC

V: TRBV2
D: NA
J: TRBJ2-3
size: many
CDR3: CASSPRRLSPTDTQYF
DNA: TGTGCCAGCAGTCCCCGGCGACTCTCACCCACAGATACGCAGTATTTT

V: TRBV6-6
D: NA
J: TRBJ1-2
size: few
CDR3: CASSYSGTNYGYTF
DNA: TGTGCCAGCAGTTACTCGGGGACGAACTATGGCTACACCTTC

V: TRBV9
D: NA
J: TRBJ2-1
size: NA
CDR3: CASSVVGGRATYNEQFF
DNA: TGTGCCAGCAGCGTAGTTGGTGGCAGGGCGACCTACAATGAGCAGTTCTTC

V: TRBV6-5
D: NA
J: TRBJ2-4
size: NA
CDR3: CASSRPGGAKNIQYF
DNA: TGTGCCAGCAGCCGGCCCGGGGGAGCCAAAAACATTCAGTACTTC

V: TRBV28
D: TRBD1
J: TRBJ1-6
size: NA
CDR3: CASRDRRAPNSPLHF
DNA: TGTGCCAGCCGGGACAGGCGGGCCCCTAATTCACCCCTCCACTTT